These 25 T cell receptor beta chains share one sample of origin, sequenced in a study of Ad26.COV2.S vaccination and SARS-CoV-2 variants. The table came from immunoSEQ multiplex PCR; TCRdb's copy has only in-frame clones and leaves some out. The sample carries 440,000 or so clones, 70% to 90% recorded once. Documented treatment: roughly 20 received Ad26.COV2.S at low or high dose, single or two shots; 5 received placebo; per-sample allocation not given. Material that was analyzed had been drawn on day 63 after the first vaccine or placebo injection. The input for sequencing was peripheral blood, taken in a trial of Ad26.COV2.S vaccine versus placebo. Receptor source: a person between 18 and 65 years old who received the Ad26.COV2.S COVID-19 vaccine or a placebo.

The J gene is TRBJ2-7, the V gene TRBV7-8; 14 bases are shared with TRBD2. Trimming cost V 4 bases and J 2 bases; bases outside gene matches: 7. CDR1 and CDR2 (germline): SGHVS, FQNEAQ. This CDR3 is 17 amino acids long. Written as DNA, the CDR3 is TGTGCCAGCAGCTCAAAGACTAGCGGGAGGGTCACCTACGAGCAGTACTTC. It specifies CASSSKTSGRVTYEQYF. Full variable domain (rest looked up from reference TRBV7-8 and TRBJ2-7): GAGVSQSPRYKVAKRGQDVALRCDPISGHVSLFWYQQALGQGPEFLTYFQNEAQLDKSGLPSDRFFAERPEGSVSTLKIQRTQQEDSAVYLCASSSKTSGRVTYEQYFGPGTRLTVT.

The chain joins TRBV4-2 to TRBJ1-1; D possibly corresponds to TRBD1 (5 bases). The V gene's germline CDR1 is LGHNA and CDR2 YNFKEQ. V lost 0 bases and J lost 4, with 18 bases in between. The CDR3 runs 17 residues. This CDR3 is CASSQDGLSGRGTEAFF. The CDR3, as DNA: TGTGCCAGCAGCCAAGATGGATTGTCGGGTAGGGGCACTGAAGCTTTCTTT.

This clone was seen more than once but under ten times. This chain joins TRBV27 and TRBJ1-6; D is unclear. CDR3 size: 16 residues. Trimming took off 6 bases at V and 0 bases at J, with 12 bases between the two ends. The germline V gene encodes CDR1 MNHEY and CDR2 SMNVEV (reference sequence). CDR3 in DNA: TGTGCCAGCAGGAGGGAAGTGAGCTCCTATAATTCACCCCTCCACTTT. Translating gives CASRREVSSYNSPLHF.

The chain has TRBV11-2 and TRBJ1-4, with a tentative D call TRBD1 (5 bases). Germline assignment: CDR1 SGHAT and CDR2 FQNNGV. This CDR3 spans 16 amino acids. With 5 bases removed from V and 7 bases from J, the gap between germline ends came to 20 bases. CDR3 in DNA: TGTGCCAGCAGCCCCAGGTCCCGGCAGGGAGGTGAAAAACTGTTTTTT. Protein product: CASSPRSRQGGEKLFF.

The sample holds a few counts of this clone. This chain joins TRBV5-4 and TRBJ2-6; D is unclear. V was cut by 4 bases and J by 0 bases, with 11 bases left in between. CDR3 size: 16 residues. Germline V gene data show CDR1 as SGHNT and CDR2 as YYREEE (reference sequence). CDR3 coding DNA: TGTGCCAGCAGCCGCGAACAGAGCTCTGGGGCCAACGTCCTGACTTTC. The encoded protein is CASSREQSSGANVLTF. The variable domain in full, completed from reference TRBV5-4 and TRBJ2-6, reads ETGVTQSPTHLIKTRGQQVTLRCSSQSGHNTVSWYQQALGQGPQFIFQYYREEENGRGNFPPRFSGLQFPNYSSELNVNALELDDSALYLCASSREQSSGANVLTFGAGSRLTVL.

The DNA of the CDR3 is TGTGCCAGCAGCTTGGATAACCCCACCTACAATGAGCAGTTCTTC. It yields the protein CASSLDNPTYNEQFF. The rearrangement uses TRBV5-4 and TRBJ2-1; no reliable D call. Looked up from germline, CDR1 is SGHNT and CDR2 is YYREEE (reference sequence). Trimming left V 0 bases short and J 2 bases short, with 9 bases between. This CDR3 has 15 residues.

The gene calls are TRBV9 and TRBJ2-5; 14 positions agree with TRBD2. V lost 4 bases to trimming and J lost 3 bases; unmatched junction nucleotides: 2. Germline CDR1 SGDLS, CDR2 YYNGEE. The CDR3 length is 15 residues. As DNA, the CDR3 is TGTGCCAGCAGCATGGGACTAGCGGGGGAAGAGACCCAGTACTTC. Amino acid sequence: CASSMGLAGEETQYF.

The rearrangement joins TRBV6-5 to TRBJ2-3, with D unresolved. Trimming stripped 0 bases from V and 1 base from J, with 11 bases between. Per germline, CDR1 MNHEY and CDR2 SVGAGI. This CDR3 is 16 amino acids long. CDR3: CASSYSSTAGTDTQYF. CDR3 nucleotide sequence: TGTGCCAGCAGTTACTCGAGTACAGCCGGCACAGATACGCAGTATTTT.

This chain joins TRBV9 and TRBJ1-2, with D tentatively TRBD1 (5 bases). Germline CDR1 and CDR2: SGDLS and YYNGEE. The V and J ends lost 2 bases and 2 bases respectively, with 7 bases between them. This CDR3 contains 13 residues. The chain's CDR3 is CASSVSGNYGYTF. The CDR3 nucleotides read TGTGCCAGCAGCGTGTCAGGGAACTATGGCTACACCTTC.

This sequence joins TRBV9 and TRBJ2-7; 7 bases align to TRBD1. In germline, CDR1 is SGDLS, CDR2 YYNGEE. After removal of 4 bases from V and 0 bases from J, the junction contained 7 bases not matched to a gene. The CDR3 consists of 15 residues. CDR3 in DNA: TGTGCCAGCAGCCCTCGACAGGGAGTCTCCTACGAGCAGTACTTC. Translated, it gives CASSPRQGVSYEQYF.

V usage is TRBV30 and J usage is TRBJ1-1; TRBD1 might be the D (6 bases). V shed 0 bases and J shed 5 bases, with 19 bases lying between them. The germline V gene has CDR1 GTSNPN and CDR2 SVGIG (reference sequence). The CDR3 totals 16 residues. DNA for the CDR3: TGTGCCTGGAGTGTAGGCCTCAAGGGAACAGGGACTGAAGCTTTCTTT. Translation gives CAWSVGLKGTGTEAFF.

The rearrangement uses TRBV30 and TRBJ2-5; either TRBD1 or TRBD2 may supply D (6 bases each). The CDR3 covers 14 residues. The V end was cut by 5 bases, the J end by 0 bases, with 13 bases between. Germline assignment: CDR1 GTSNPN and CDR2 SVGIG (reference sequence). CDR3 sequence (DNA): TGTGCCTGGTCACCCCGGGGGCACCAAGAGACCCAGTACTTC. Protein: CAWSPRGHQETQYF.

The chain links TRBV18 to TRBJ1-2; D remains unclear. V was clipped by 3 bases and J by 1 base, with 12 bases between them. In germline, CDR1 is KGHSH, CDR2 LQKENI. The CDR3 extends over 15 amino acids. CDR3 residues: CASSPSGSLNYGYTF. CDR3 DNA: TGTGCCAGCTCACCGTCCGGGAGCCTTAACTATGGCTACACCTTC.

The DNA for the CDR3 is TGTGCCAGCAGTGGGCGAAGGGGGAGCATTTCAGATACGCAGTATTTT. It translates to CASSGRRGSISDTQYF. The chain carries TRBV28 and TRBJ2-3; TRBD1 is a possible D gene (6 bases). Germline CDR1 MDHEN, CDR2 SYDVKM. The V end lost 5 bases, the J end lost 4 bases, and 19 bases lay between the germline ends. This CDR3 region has 16 residues.

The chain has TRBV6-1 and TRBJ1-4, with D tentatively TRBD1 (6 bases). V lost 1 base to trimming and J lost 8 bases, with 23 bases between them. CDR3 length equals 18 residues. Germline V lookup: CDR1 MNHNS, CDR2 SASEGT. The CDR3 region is CASSEGLTVRGSGEKLFF. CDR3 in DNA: TGTGCCAGCAGTGAAGGACTGACTGTTAGGGGGTCGGGGGAAAAACTGTTTTTT.

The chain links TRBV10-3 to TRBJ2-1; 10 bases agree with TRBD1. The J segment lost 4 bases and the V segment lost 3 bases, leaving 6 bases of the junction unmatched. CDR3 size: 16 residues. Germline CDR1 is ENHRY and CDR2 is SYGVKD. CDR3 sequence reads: CAISDRTGGPYNEQFF. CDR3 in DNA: TGTGCCATCAGTGATAGGACAGGGGGACCATACAATGAGCAGTTCTTC.

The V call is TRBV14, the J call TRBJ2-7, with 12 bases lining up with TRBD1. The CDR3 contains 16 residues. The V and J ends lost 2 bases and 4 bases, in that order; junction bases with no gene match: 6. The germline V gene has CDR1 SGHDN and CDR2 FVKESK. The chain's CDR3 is CASSQKRGQGAYEQYF. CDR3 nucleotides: TGTGCCAGCAGCCAAAAGCGGGGACAGGGGGCGTACGAGCAGTACTTC.

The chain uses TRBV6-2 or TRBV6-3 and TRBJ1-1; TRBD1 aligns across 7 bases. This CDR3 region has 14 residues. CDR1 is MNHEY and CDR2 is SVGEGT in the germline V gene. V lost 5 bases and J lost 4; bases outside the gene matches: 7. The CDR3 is CASSDDRDVTEAFF. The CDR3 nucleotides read TGTGCCAGCAGTGACGACAGGGATGTCACTGAAGCTTTCTTT.

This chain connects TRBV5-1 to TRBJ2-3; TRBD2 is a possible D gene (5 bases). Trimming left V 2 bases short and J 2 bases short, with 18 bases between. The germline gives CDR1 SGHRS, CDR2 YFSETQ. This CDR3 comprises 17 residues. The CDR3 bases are TGCGCCAGCAGCTTCACCGCGTCTGGAGGAATCACAGATACGCAGTATTTT. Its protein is CASSFTASGGITDTQYF.

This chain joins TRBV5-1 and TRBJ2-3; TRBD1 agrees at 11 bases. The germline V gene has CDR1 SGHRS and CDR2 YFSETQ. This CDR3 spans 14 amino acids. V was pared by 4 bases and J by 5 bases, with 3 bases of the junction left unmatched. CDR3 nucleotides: TGCGCCAGCAGCCGGGGGACAGGGGGAGATACGCAGTATTTT. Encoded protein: CASSRGTGGDTQYF.

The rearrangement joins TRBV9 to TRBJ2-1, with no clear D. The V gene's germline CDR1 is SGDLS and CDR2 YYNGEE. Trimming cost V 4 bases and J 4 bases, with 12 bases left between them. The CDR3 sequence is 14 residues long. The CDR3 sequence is CASSPMDQYNEQFF. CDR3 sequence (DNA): TGTGCCAGCAGCCCCATGGACCAATACAATGAGCAGTTCTTC.

The CDR3 loop reads CASSLTAGRGYGYTF. In DNA form, the CDR3 reads TGTGCCAGCAGTTTAACGGCAGGGCGGGGGTATGGCTACACCTTC. The rearrangement links TRBV27 to TRBJ1-2, with D perhaps TRBD1 (5 bases). V lost 2 bases and J 5 bases, leaving 15 bases between the germline ends. Germline V gives CDR1 MNHEY, CDR2 SMNVEV (reference sequence). CDR3 length equals 15 residues.

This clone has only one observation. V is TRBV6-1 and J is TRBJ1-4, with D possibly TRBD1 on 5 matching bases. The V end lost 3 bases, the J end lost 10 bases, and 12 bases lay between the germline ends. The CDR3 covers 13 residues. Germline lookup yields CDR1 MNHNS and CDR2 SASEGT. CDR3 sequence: CASSEVGGGKLFF. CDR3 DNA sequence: TGTGCCAGCAGTGAGGTGGGTGGGGGAAAACTGTTTTTT.

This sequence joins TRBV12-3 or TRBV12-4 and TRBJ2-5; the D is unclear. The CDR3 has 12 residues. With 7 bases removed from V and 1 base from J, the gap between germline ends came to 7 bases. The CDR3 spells CASTNTQETQYF. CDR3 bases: TGTGCCAGCACCAACACCCAAGAGACCCAGTACTTC.

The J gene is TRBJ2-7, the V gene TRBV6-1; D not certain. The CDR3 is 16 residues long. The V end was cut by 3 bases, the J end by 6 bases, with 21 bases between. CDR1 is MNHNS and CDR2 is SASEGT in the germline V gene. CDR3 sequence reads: CASSDPGLRRVGEQYF. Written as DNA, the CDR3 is TGTGCCAGCAGTGACCCCGGGCTCCGCCGGGTAGGCGAGCAGTACTTC.